The clone carrying this T cell receptor (beta chain) was counted between two and nine times. Its antigen remains unknown. CD4+ T cells from unexposed donors were obtained before the COVID-19 pandemic (2011-2018). Isolation of CD4+ T cells took place after less than twelve days in culture. Only in-frame clones appear in the TCRdb table, and some are missing; sequencing was by immunoSEQ multiplex PCR. The table has 20,000 or so clones, around 80% seen once. The entry originates in a study of CD4 T cells in relation to SARS-CoV-2 and coronaviruses. This CDR3 comprises 13 residues. The V end was cut by 4 bases, the J end by 10 bases, with 14 bases between. The germline CDR1 and CDR2 sequences are LNHDA and SQIVND (reference sequence).

This TCR came from a human donor in good health. The chain has TRBV19 and TRBJ2-1; D remains ambiguous. Source material: CD4+ T cells from PBMCs, cultured in vitro. The CDR3 protein is CASSRATELEQFF. CDR3 coding DNA: TGTGCCAGTAGTAGGGCTACAGAGCTGGAGCAGTTCTTC.